This T cell receptor beta chain was documented in a study of T cell responses to AZD1222 COVID-19 vaccine. With regard to this clone: The antigen is unknown.

The study, taken as a whole, reports: Spike was spanned by vaccine-associated CD4 TCRs, which were dominant at 160-218 and 743-854. The reported proportion of spike-specific TCRs targeting unmutated variant regions was nearly half. Elevations in Spike-specific TCR breadth and depth followed administration of two AZD1222 doses. All repertoire sampling was performed exclusively after the peak T cell response.

Measured with immunoSEQ multiplex PCR; TCRdb has only the in-frame clones, and not every one. The sample holds approximately 100,000 clones, 85% to 90% seen once. V was clipped by 1 base and J by 4 bases; unmatched bases: 0. Germline values: CDR1 SEHNR, CDR2 FQNEAQ (reference sequence). The CDR3 is 13 residues long. Sequencing used peripheral blood, obtained on day 0 of AZD1222 vaccination. The receptor was derived from an adult in good health. This chain uses TRBV7-9 with TRBJ1-1, with TRBD1 matching 7 bases. This CDR3 is CASSLEGATEAFF. The CDR3 nucleotides are TGTGCCAGCAGCTTAGAGGGGGCCACTGAAGCTTTCTTT.